This record covers a single T cell receptor (beta chain). The antigen remains undetermined. TCRdb re-called the 5' RACE reads through MiXCR, storing one row per CDR3 protein. The data contain 500,000 to 650,000 distinct CDR3 sequences, about a sixth of them seen just once; the ten biggest clones take up roughly 17%. The germline V gene has CDR1 DFQATT and CDR2 SNEGSKA (reference sequence). This CDR3 is 14 amino acids long. This sample stems from a study of T cells after yellow fever vaccination. Study context: Libraries from low-cell-number fractions were prepared with the SMART-Seq v4 Ultra Low Input RNA kit.

Broader study findings: On re-exposure, the response was weaker but peaked faster, at day 5 versus 15.

The receptor was isolated from a man younger than 30 who received the YFV17D yellow fever vaccine. The chain employs TRBV20-1 and TRBJ2-7; D tentatively reads TRBD1 or TRBD2 (5 bases each). The specimen was PBMCs, collected around 5 days after the first yellow fever vaccination. This CDR3 reads CSGRNRDDSYEQYF. CDR3 coding DNA: TGCAGCGGAAGGAATCGGGACGACTCCTACGAGCAGTACTTC.